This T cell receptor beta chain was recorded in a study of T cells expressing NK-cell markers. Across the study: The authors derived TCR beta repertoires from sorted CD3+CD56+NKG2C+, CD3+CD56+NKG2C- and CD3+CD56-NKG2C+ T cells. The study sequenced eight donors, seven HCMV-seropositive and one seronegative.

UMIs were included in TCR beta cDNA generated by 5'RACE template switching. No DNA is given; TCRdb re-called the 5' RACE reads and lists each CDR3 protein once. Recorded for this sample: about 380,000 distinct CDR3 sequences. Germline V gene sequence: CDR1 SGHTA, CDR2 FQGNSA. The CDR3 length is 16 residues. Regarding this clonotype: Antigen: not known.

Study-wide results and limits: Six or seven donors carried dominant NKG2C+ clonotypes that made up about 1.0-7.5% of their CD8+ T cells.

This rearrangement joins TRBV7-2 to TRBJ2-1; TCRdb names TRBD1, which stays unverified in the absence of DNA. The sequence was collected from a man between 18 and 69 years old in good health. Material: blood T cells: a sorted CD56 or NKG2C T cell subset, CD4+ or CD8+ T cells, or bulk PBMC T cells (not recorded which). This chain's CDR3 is CASTFVSGGGGNEQFF.